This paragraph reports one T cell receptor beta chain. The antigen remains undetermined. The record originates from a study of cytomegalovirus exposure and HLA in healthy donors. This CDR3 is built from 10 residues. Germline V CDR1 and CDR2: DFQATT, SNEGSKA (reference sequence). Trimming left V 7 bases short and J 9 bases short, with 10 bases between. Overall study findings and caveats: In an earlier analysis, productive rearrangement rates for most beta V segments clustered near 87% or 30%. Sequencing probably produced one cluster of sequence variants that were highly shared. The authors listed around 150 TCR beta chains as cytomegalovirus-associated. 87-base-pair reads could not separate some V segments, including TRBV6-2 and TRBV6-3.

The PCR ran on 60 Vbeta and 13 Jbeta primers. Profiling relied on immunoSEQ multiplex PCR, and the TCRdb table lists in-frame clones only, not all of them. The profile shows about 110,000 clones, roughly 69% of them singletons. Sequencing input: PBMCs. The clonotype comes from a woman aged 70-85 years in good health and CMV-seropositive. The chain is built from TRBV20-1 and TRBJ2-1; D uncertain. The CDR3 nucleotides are TGCAGTGTGAGTGCTGGTGAGCAGTTCTTC. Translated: CSVSAGEQFF.